The 16 T cell receptor beta chains reported below all come from one sample, sequenced in a study of T cells after yellow fever vaccination. MiXCR, run by TCRdb on the 5' RACE reads, gives a single entry per CDR3 protein. The table has 300,000 to 450,000 distinct CDR3 sequences, roughly 8.6% seen once. The source was PBMCs, collected about 49 days after the first yellow fever vaccination. The receptors come from a man between 18 and 35 years old who received the YFV17D yellow fever vaccine.

The genes are TRBV4-3 and TRBJ2-3; tentatively, D is TRBD2 (6 bases). Germline loops: CDR1 LGHNA, CDR2 YSLEER. V was shortened by 3 bases and J by 5 bases, with 18 bases between the two germline ends. CDR3 length equals 16 residues. CDR3 nucleotide sequence: TGCGCCAGCAGCCAGACCCCATGGGGGGTGGAAGATACGCAGTATTTT. Translated, it gives CASSQTPWGVEDTQYF.

This clonotype occurred a few times. The rearrangement uses TRBV3-1 and TRBJ1-1; D is unclear. The CDR3 runs to 13 residues. V was pared by 3 bases and J by 6 bases, with 11 bases between. Germline assignment: CDR1 LGHDT and CDR2 YNNKEL (reference sequence). The DNA for the CDR3 is TGTGCCAGCAGCCAGATACCCCTCGCTGAAGCTTTCTTT. Residues: CASSQIPLAEAFF.

This clonotype was seen a few times. V is TRBV10-3 and J is TRBJ2-2, with a possible D match to TRBD1 (5 bases). The germline gives CDR1 ENHRY, CDR2 SYGVKD. Trimming left V 0 bases short and J 0 bases short, with 11 bases between. This CDR3 region has 17 residues. The CDR3 DNA reads as TGTGCCATCAGTGAGTCGATGGCGACAGCGAACACCGGGGAGCTGTTTTTT. It translates to CAISESMATANTGELFF.

This clonotype was seen a few times. This chain connects TRBV12-5 to TRBJ2-5; no clear D. The V end was cut by 2 bases, the J end by 5 bases, with 15 bases between. Germline V CDR1 and CDR2: LGHNT, FRNRAP. CDR3 length: 15 amino acids. The CDR3 spells CASGLRSTIGETQYF. In DNA form, the CDR3 reads TGTGCTAGTGGTTTGCGCTCGACCATTGGGGAGACCCAGTACTTC.

This clonotype was observed a few times. The chain links TRBV6-2 or TRBV6-3 to TRBJ2-5; the D gene is possibly TRBD2 (6 bases). The CDR3 extends over 14 amino acids. The V gene's germline CDR1 is MNHEY and CDR2 SVGEGT. V was clipped by 5 bases and J by 3 bases, with 13 bases between them. The CDR3 protein is CASSPRWGEETQYF. The CDR3 DNA sequence: TGTGCCAGCAGTCCCCGCTGGGGGGAAGAGACCCAGTACTTC.

Concerning this clonotype itself: One end of the junction varies from germline; a read error may be responsible. The V and J genes are TRBV6-4 and TRBJ2-1; TRBD2 agrees at 10 bases. The CDR3 is made up of 15 amino acids. Germline V gives CDR1 MRHNA, CDR2 SNTAGT. The CDR3 loop reads CASSESAGGPNEQFF. The CDR3 nucleotides read TGTGCTAGCAGTGAGTCAGCGGGGGGGCCCAATGAGCAGTTCTTC.

The chain uses TRBV5-1 and TRBJ1-6; D is perhaps TRBD1 (5 bases). This CDR3 comprises 14 residues. V was cut by 0 bases and J by 5 bases, with 6 bases left in between. The germline CDR1 and CDR2 sequences are SGHRS and YFSETQ. CDR3 in DNA: TGCGCCAGCAGCTTGGTCAGGGATAATTCACCCCTCCACTTT. It yields the protein CASSLVRDNSPLHF. The complete variable domain, with remaining parts taken from reference TRBV5-1 and TRBJ1-6, reads KAGVTQTPRYLIKTRGQQVTLSCSPISGHRSVSWYQQTPGQGLQFLFEYFSETQRNKGNFPGRFSGRQFSNSRSEMNVSTLELGDSALYLCASSLVRDNSPLHFGNGTRLTVT.

V usage is TRBV20-1 and J usage is TRBJ1-6; D possibly corresponds to TRBD1 (5 bases). This CDR3 contains 15 residues. Germline V gives CDR1 DFQATT, CDR2 SNEGSKA (reference sequence). V lost 1 base and J 5 bases, leaving 12 bases between the germline ends. The CDR3 coding sequence is TGCAGTGCTAGAGTCCGGACAAGGGATAATTCACCCCTCCACTTT. It encodes CSARVRTRDNSPLHF.

This CDR3 is CASSAGGKTGELFF. DNA for the CDR3: TGTGCCAGCAGCGCGGGGGGAAAGACCGGGGAGCTGTTTTTT. The V and J genes are TRBV7-9 and TRBJ2-2, with 8 bases aligning to TRBD2. From germline, CDR1 is SEHNR and CDR2 FQNEAQ (reference sequence). The CDR3 is made up of 14 amino acids. After removal of 5 bases from V and 5 bases from J, the junction contained 4 bases not matched to a gene.

This clonotype was found many times. This chain uses TRBV6-2 or TRBV6-3 with TRBJ1-3, with D possibly TRBD1 on 5 matching bases. Trimming pared 5 bases from V and 0 bases from J, leaving 17 bases between. Germline V lookup: CDR1 MNHEY, CDR2 SVGEGT. The length of the CDR3 is 17 residues. Here the CDR3 reads CASSTLLTELSGNTIYF. DNA for the CDR3: TGTGCCAGCAGTACACTACTGACAGAACTCTCTGGAAACACCATATATTTT.

This clonotype was counted only a few times. The chain joins TRBV19 to TRBJ2-5; D gene uncertain. Trimming shortened V by 5 bases and J by 0 bases, and 10 bases separated the two germline ends. The CDR3 is 14 amino acids. Germline assignment: CDR1 LNHDA and CDR2 SQIVND (reference sequence). The chain's CDR3 is CASSSRRHQETQYF. In DNA, the CDR3 is TGTGCCAGTAGTTCCCGACGGCACCAAGAGACCCAGTACTTC.

The rearrangement links TRBV25-1 to TRBJ2-2; D uncertain. Trimming cost V 5 bases and J 2 bases, with 12 bases left between them. Per the germline V gene, CDR1 is MGHDK and CDR2 is SYGVNS. CDR3 size: 15 residues. DNA of the CDR3: TGTGCCAGCAGTCAGTCCGGGCCAAACACCGGGGAGCTGTTTTTT. Translating it yields CASSQSGPNTGELFF.

This chain links TRBV20-1 with TRBJ2-3; D call uncertain. V was cut by 3 bases and J by 2 bases, with 6 bases left in between. The germline V gene encodes CDR1 DFQATT and CDR2 SNEGSKA (reference sequence). The CDR3 totals 12 residues. CDR3 coding DNA: TGCAGTGCTAGTCCAGCCACAGATACGCAGTATTTT. Protein product: CSASPATDTQYF.

This chain joins TRBV28 and TRBJ1-2, with unresolved D. The V end lost 2 bases, the J end lost 4 bases, and 11 bases lay between the germline ends. CDR3 size: 14 residues. The germline CDR1 and CDR2 sequences are MDHEN and SYDVKM. Here the CDR3 DNA reads TGTGCCAGCAGTTTAATAGTCGGGAGCTATGGCTACACCTTC. Its translation: CASSLIVGSYGYTF.

In this sample, this clonotype turned up a few times. The chain has TRBV19 and TRBJ1-5; D is perhaps TRBD1 (6 bases). The CDR3 is 14 residues long. Germline CDR1 and CDR2: LNHDA and SQIVND (reference sequence). Trimming shortened V by 4 bases and J by 5 bases, and 12 bases separated the two germline ends. This CDR3 reads CASSRIQGYQPQHF. For the CDR3, the DNA is TGTGCCAGTAGTAGAATCCAGGGGTATCAGCCCCAGCATTTT. Variable domain in full (rest from reference TRBV19 and TRBJ1-5): DGGITQSPKYLFRKEGQNVTLSCEQNLNHDAMYWYRQDPGQGLRLIYYSQIVNDFQKGDIAEGYSVSREKKESFPLTVTSAQKNPTAFYLCASSRIQGYQPQHFGDGTRLSIL.

This clonotype came up many times. The rearrangement links TRBV9 to TRBJ1-4; D is perhaps TRBD1 (5 bases). Trimming shortened V by 6 bases and J by 7 bases, and 13 bases separated the two germline ends. The CDR3 totals 13 residues. From germline, CDR1 is SGDLS and CDR2 YYNGEE. CDR3 sequence (DNA): TGTGCCAGCAATTCGGGGGGTGGTGAAAAACTGTTTTTT. Protein product: CASNSGGGEKLFF. Drawing the rest from reference TRBV9 and TRBJ1-4, the complete variable domain is DSGVTQTPKHLITATGQRVTLRCSPRSGDLSVYWYQQSLDQGLQFLIQYYNGEERAKGNILERFSAQQFPDLHSELNLSSLELGDSALYFCASNSGGGEKLFFGSGTQLSVL.